These 18 T cell receptor beta chains share one sample of origin, sequenced in a study of identical twins' blood T cells. Each CDR3 protein gets one entry after TCRdb re-called the 5' RACE reads with MiXCR. The repertoire consists of roughly 340,000 distinct CDR3 sequences, with roughly 28% occurring once and the leading ten covering 5.5% to 6.5%. The sequenced sample was PBMCs. Source of these receptors: a woman aged 18-49 years in good health.

V usage is TRBV15 and J usage is TRBJ1-3; no firm D call. This CDR3 region has 13 residues. Germline assignment: CDR1 LNHNV and CDR2 YYDKDF (reference sequence). Trimming stripped 3 bases from V and 1 base from J, with 4 bases between. DNA of the CDR3: TGTGCCACCAGCAGGGATTCTGGAAACACCATATATTTT. Translated: CATSRDSGNTIYF. Complete variable domain (other parts from reference TRBV15 and TRBJ1-3): DAMVIQNPRYQVTQFGKPVTLSCSQTLNHNVMYWYQQKSSQAPKLLFHYYDKDFNNEADTPDNFQSRRPNTSFCFLDIRSPGLGDTAMYLCATSRDSGNTIYFGEGSWLTVV.

The chain joins TRBV27 to TRBJ2-7; 8 positions agree with TRBD1. CDR3 length: 16 residues. Trimming at V came to 6 bases and at J to 2 bases, leaving 12 bases not matched to a gene. Germline V CDR1 and CDR2: MNHEY, SMNVEV (reference sequence). The CDR3 spells CASSYLGQVGTYEQYF. The CDR3 DNA is TGTGCCAGCAGCTACCTGGGACAGGTCGGCACCTACGAGCAGTACTTC.

This chain uses TRBV27 with TRBJ1-6, with D uncertain. The CDR3 covers 13 residues. Germline V lookup: CDR1 MNHEY, CDR2 SMNVEV (reference sequence). The V end lost 2 bases, the J end lost 8 bases, and 7 bases lay between the germline ends. The CDR3 reads CASSLVRDSPLHF. The CDR3 nucleotides read TGTGCCAGCAGTTTAGTCCGGGATTCACCCCTCCACTTT.

In its sample, this clonotype was seen a few times. This rearrangement joins TRBV19 to TRBJ1-1; D is ambiguous. This CDR3 has 14 residues. The ends were cut back, 3 bases at V and 1 base at J, with 9 bases in the middle. Germline V gene sequence: CDR1 LNHDA, CDR2 SQIVND (reference sequence). CDR3 DNA: TGTGCCAGTAGTATCCAGAAAAAGAACACTGAAGCTTTCTTT. Residues: CASSIQKKNTEAFF. Complete variable domain (other parts from reference TRBV19 and TRBJ1-1): DGGITQSPKYLFRKEGQNVTLSCEQNLNHDAMYWYRQDPGQGLRLIYYSQIVNDFQKGDIAEGYSVSREKKESFPLTVTSAQKNPTAFYLCASSIQKKNTEAFFGQGTRLTVV.

This chain uses TRBV20-1 with TRBJ2-2; no clear D gene. Trimming removed 5 bases at V and 4 bases at J, with 17 bases between. This CDR3 has 15 residues. Germline V lookup: CDR1 DFQATT, CDR2 SNEGSKA (reference sequence). Here the CDR3 reads CSAGELGSGTGELFF. CDR3 coding DNA: TGCAGTGCTGGCGAGCTTGGGTCGGGCACCGGGGAGCTGTTTTTT.

The CDR3 protein is CASSLDAYTDTQYF. The CDR3 bases are TGTGCCAGCAGCTTGGACGCTTACACAGATACGCAGTATTTT. The chain carries TRBV7-2 and TRBJ2-3; no clear D. The CDR3 has 14 amino acids. Trimming left V 3 bases short and J 2 bases short, with 9 bases between. The V gene's germline CDR1 is SGHTA and CDR2 FQGNSA.

Points on this clonotype: The junction does not match germline at one end; this may be a read error. The chain joins TRBV10-3 to TRBJ2-4, with TRBD1 as a possible D gene (5 bases). This CDR3 region has 16 residues. Germline V gene sequence: CDR1 ENHRY, CDR2 SYGVKD. The CDR3 nucleotides are TGTGCCATCAGTGAGGACAGACAGATAGCCAAAAACATGCAGTACTTC. It codes for CAISEDRQIAKNMQYF.

This clonotype turned up a few times. The chain recombines TRBV20-1 with TRBJ2-3; 8 bases map to TRBD2. The CDR3 totals 14 residues. V lost 4 bases and J lost 4; bases outside the gene matches: 7. Germline-derived CDR1 and CDR2 are DFQATT and SNEGSKA (reference sequence). CDR3 sequence reads: CSATAGGRPDTQYF. CDR3 DNA sequence: TGCAGTGCTACCGCGGGGGGCCGTCCAGATACGCAGTATTTT.

This chain joins TRBV7-2 and TRBJ1-1; D ambiguous. Germline CDR1 is SGHTA and CDR2 is FQGNSA. V was trimmed by 3 bases and J by 1 base, leaving 18 bases between them. The CDR3 is made up of 17 amino acids. This CDR3 is CASSFKIWRGGNTEAFF. CDR3 in DNA: TGTGCCAGCAGCTTTAAGATCTGGCGGGGAGGGAACACTGAAGCTTTCTTT.

Many counts were recorded for this clonotype. This chain connects TRBV2 to TRBJ2-3; D unresolved. This CDR3 has 12 amino acids. The germline CDR1 and CDR2 sequences are SNHLY and FYNNEI. The V end lost 3 bases, the J end lost 12 bases, and 13 bases lay between the germline ends. In DNA form, the CDR3 reads TGTGCCAGCAGTGACCTATCTAGACCTCAGTATTTT. It specifies CASSDLSRPQYF. The full variable domain, its missing parts supplied by reference TRBV2 and TRBJ2-3, is EPEVTQTPSHQVTQMGQEVILRCVPISNHLYFYWYRQILGQKVEFLVSFYNNEISEKSEIFDDQFSVERPDGSNFTLKIRSTKLEDSAMYFCASSDLSRPQYFGPGTRLTVL.

V and J are TRBV7-2 and TRBJ2-7; D not resolved. Trimming shortened V by 4 bases and J by 2 bases, and 6 bases separated the two germline ends. The CDR3 contains 12 residues. Germline V gene lookup returns CDR1 SGHTA and CDR2 FQGNSA. The CDR3 spells CASSSFPYEQYF. Here the CDR3 DNA reads TGTGCCAGCAGCTCATTCCCCTACGAGCAGTACTTC.

This clonotype came up many times. V and J are TRBV5-6 and TRBJ1-5; no clear D. V dropped 2 bases and J dropped 1 base, with 4 bases sitting between them. The CDR3 has 13 amino acids. In germline, CDR1 is SGHDT, CDR2 YYEEEE. The CDR3 DNA sequence: TGTGCCAGCAGCTTTGGAAGCAATCAGCCCCAGCATTTT. Translated: CASSFGSNQPQHF.

This chain uses TRBV29-1 with TRBJ2-2; 7 bases line up with TRBD1. The V gene's germline CDR1 is SQVTM and CDR2 ANQGSEA. The CDR3 covers 14 residues. J was trimmed by 4 bases and V by 5 bases; bases with no gene match: 7. Written as DNA, the CDR3 is TGCAGCGTTACCGACAGGGCCCTCACCGGGGAGCTGTTTTTT. It translates to CSVTDRALTGELFF.

The J gene is TRBJ2-1, the V gene TRBV3-1; the match to TRBD2 covers 9 bases. The germline V gene encodes CDR1 LGHDT and CDR2 YNNKEL (reference sequence). There are 15 residues in the CDR3. Trimming took 1 base from V and 14 from J; bases not matched to a gene: 12. The chain's CDR3 is CASSQGGGGAGWKFF. The CDR3 coding sequence is TGTGCCAGCAGCCAAGGTGGCGGGGGGGCAGGTTGGAAGTTCTTC.

This clonotype showed up just a few times. The chain couples TRBV2 to TRBJ1-1; D is undetermined. Germline assignment: CDR1 SNHLY and CDR2 FYNNEI. The V and J ends lost 1 base and 6 bases respectively, with 15 bases between them. This CDR3 region has 15 residues. For the CDR3, the DNA is TGTGCCAGCAGTGAAGATCACCCGAGAGGAGCTGAAGCTTTCTTT. Protein sequence: CASSEDHPRGAEAFF.

This clonotype has a count of ten or more. The gene calls are TRBV29-1 and TRBJ1-1, with D perhaps matching TRBD1 (5 bases). Trimming left V 3 bases short and J 4 bases short, with 15 bases between. The CDR3 length is 14 residues. Germline CDR1 reads SQVTM; CDR2 reads ANQGSEA. As DNA, the CDR3 is TGCAGCGTTGACCCCCATGCAGGGCGCACTGAAGCTTTCTTT. This encodes CSVDPHAGRTEAFF.

Points on this clonotype: Germline and junction disagree at one end, which may indicate a read error. The chain joins TRBV5-6 to TRBJ1-2; the match to TRBD1 covers 7 bases. CDR1 is SGHDT, CDR2 YYEEEE, per germline. The CDR3 spans 14 residues. In nucleotides, the CDR3 is TGTGCCAGCAGCCACCCGGACAGGAACTACGGCTACACCTTC. Translating gives CASSHPDRNYGYTF.

This rearrangement joins TRBV20-1 to TRBJ2-1, with D perhaps TRBD1 or TRBD2 (5 bases each). V was clipped by 6 bases and J by 4 bases, with 10 bases between them. The CDR3 runs 12 residues. Germline lookup yields CDR1 DFQATT and CDR2 SNEGSKA (reference sequence). The CDR3 is CSATGRYNEQFF. The CDR3 DNA reads as TGCAGTGCGACGGGACGATACAATGAGCAGTTCTTC.